Below, 7 T cell receptor beta chains from the same sample are listed, as sequenced in a study of T-cell memory formation after mild COVID-19. TCRdb re-derived calls from the 5' RACE reads in MiXCR, one entry per CDR3 protein. The sample has approximately 260,000 distinct CDR3 sequences, 15% to 20% seen once. The sequenced sample was PBMCs or a T cell subset sorted from them (not recorded which). The receptors stem from a young man who had mild COVID-19 (a few samples of this study predate the infection). Cell type and time point are not known.

This clonotype was seen only a few times. This chain links TRBV4-1 with TRBJ1-1; D may be TRBD1 (5 bases). The V end was cut by 4 bases, the J end by 6 bases, with 12 bases between. In germline, CDR1 is MGHRA, CDR2 YSYEKL. This CDR3 contains 13 residues. The CDR3 sequence is CASSRKEGSEAFF. The DNA for the CDR3 is TGCGCCAGCAGCCGAAAAGAGGGGTCTGAAGCTTTCTTT.

The genes are TRBV7-2 and TRBJ2-4, with D tentatively TRBD1 (5 bases). The V end lost 4 bases, the J end lost 8 bases, and 18 bases lay between the germline ends. CDR1 SGHTA and CDR2 FQGNSA come from the germline V gene. The CDR3 has 15 amino acids. The CDR3 sequence is CASSYQPGARHIQYF. DNA of the CDR3: TGTGCCAGCAGCTACCAACCTGGGGCTAGGCACATTCAGTACTTC.

The chain couples TRBV28 to TRBJ1-5; the D is unclear. The germline CDR1 and CDR2 sequences are MDHEN and SYDVKM. This CDR3 region has 15 residues. Trimming stripped 3 bases from V and 2 bases from J, with 11 bases between. CDR3 region: CASSFGRRGNQPQHF. CDR3 in DNA: TGTGCCAGCAGTTTTGGTAGGAGGGGCAATCAGCCCCAGCATTTT.

The J gene is TRBJ1-6, the V gene TRBV4-2; possibly TRBD1 for D (6 bases). The ends were cut back, 0 bases at V and 7 bases at J, with 10 bases in the middle. The germline V gene encodes CDR1 LGHNA and CDR2 YNFKEQ. This CDR3 is built from 15 residues. The CDR3 here is CASSQDTRGNSPLHF. The DNA of the CDR3 is TGTGCCAGCAGCCAAGATACCAGGGGCAATTCACCCCTCCACTTT.

The chain carries TRBV4-2 and TRBJ1-6; 7 positions match TRBD1. V gave up 4 bases and J gave up 15 bases; unmatched junction bases: 6. Germline CDR1 is LGHNA and CDR2 is YNFKEQ. The CDR3 contains 12 residues. The DNA of the CDR3 is TGTGCCAGCAGCCTTGGGACAGTCAACCTCCACTTT. Amino acid sequence: CASSLGTVNLHF.

The chain is built from TRBV18 and TRBJ2-7; D is tentatively TRBD1 or TRBD2 (5 bases each). The CDR3 has 14 residues. Germline V CDR1 and CDR2: KGHSH, LQKENI. V was pared by 4 bases and J by 5 bases, with 15 bases between. CDR3 residues: CASSRSAGADEQYV. The DNA of the CDR3 is TGTGCCAGCTCACGGAGTGCCGGGGCTGACGAGCAGTACGTC.

This clonotype was picked up a small number of times. The J gene is TRBJ1-1, the V gene TRBV5-1; D gene unclear. CDR1 is SGHRS and CDR2 is YFSETQ in the germline V gene. CDR3 size: 15 residues. V was pared by 0 bases and J by 2 bases, with 11 bases between. CDR3 nucleotide sequence: TGCGCCAGCAGCTTGGGGCCGTTTGACAACACTGAAGCTTTCTTT. It specifies CASSLGPFDNTEAFF.